Presented here are 30 T cell receptor beta chains from one specimen sequenced in a study of PD-1 blockade in classical Hodgkin lymphoma. All the patients suffered relapse after autologous stem cell transplantation, and brentuximab vedotin exposure differed. Repertoires were generated with immunoSEQ multiplex PCR, while TCRdb's copy carries only in-frame clones and drops some. The sample consists of approximately 70,000 clones, 85% to 95% of them appearing once. This material consisted of peripheral blood mononuclear cells (PBMCs), taken at baseline. These TCRs come from a human donor with classical Hodgkin lymphoma.

This chain links TRBV10-3 with TRBJ2-3; possible D gene TRBD2, 7 bases. The CDR3 sequence is 16 residues long. Per the germline V gene, CDR1 is ENHRY and CDR2 is SYGVKD. Trimming removed 9 bases at V and 0 bases at J, with 19 bases between. CDR3 loop: CAIRIGGPGSTDTQYF. The CDR3 coding sequence is TGTGCCATTCGTATCGGGGGGCCTGGGAGCACAGATACGCAGTATTTT.

The chain employs TRBV5-1 and TRBJ1-3; possibly TRBD1 for D (6 bases). V lost 3 bases and J lost 0, with 13 bases in between. CDR3 length: 16 residues. Germline values: CDR1 SGHRS, CDR2 YFSETQ. As DNA, the CDR3 is TGCGCCAGCAGCTCTGGAGGGACACCCTCTGGAAACACCATATATTTT. Its translation: CASSSGGTPSGNTIYF.

The rearrangement joins TRBV21-1 to TRBJ2-2; whether TRBD1, the table's D call, matches the DNA was not checked. TRBV21-1 is flagged as a pseudogene. The CDR3 totals 17 residues. CDR3 nucleotide sequence: TGTGCCAGCAGCAAAGTTCCAGGGGCCATAAACACCGGGGAGCTGTTTTTT. This encodes CASSKVPGAINTGELFF.

The rearrangement joins TRBV12-5 to TRBJ2-5; weak D call: TRBD2 (5 bases). Per germline, CDR1 LGHNT and CDR2 FRNRAP. Between the trimmed V and J ends, which lost 3 bases and 3 bases, there was a span of 17 bases. CDR3 length equals 16 residues. CDR3 amino acids: CASGFSLVEGEETQYF. For the CDR3, the DNA is TGTGCTAGTGGTTTTTCCTTGGTCGAGGGAGAAGAGACCCAGTACTTC. Based on the CDR3 plus reference TRBV12-5 and TRBJ2-5, the full variable domain is DARVTQTPRHKVTEMGQEVTMRCQPILGHNTVFWYRQTMMQGLELLAYFRNRAPLDDSGMPKDRFSAEMPDATLATLKIQPSEPRDSAVYFCASGFSLVEGEETQYFGPGTRLLVL.

V usage is TRBV19 and J usage is TRBJ2-3, with TRBD2 identical over 12 bases. This CDR3 spans 16 amino acids. Per the germline V gene, CDR1 is LNHDA and CDR2 is SQIVND (reference sequence). J lost 0 bases, V lost 3 bases, and 1 base had no gene match. CDR3 sequence: CASSILAGGSTDTQYF. Written as DNA, the CDR3 is TGTGCCAGTAGTATTCTAGCGGGGGGGAGCACAGATACGCAGTATTTT.

The CDR3 spells CASRLAGGYEQYF. In nucleotides, the CDR3 is TGTGCCAGTCGACTAGCGGGAGGGTACGAGCAGTACTTC. The chain has TRBV28 and TRBJ2-7, with 14 bases lining up with TRBD2. With 9 bases clipped from V and 4 bases from J, the junction kept 2 bases outside the gene matches. Germline V gene lookup returns CDR1 MDHEN and CDR2 SYDVKM. This CDR3 comprises 13 residues.

The chain has TRBV16 and TRBJ1-4, with 9 bases aligning to TRBD1. CDR3 length: 14 amino acids. V lost 4 bases to trimming and J lost 12 bases; unmatched junction nucleotides: 9. The germline gives CDR1 KGHSY, CDR2 FQNENV. The CDR3 DNA reads as TGTGCCAGCAGCCCCGGGACAGGGTTGTTGGAACTGTTTTTT. It yields the protein CASSPGTGLLELFF.

The chain employs TRBV4-1 and TRBJ2-5; 9 bases line up with TRBD1. This CDR3 has 16 amino acids. The trim removed 3 bases at V and 2 bases at J, leaving 7 bases unmatched. Germline lookup yields CDR1 MGHRA and CDR2 YSYEKL. The CDR3 DNA sequence: TGCGCCAGCAGCCAGGTCGGACAGGGGAGGCAAGAGACCCAGTACTTC. This sequence encodes CASSQVGQGRQETQYF.

V gene TRBV11-3 combines with J gene TRBJ2-7; 7 nucleotides align to TRBD1. The CDR3 has 13 amino acids. The V gene end was trimmed by 3 bases and the J gene end by 5 bases; junction bases not matched to a gene: 4. Germline V gene sequence: CDR1 SGHNT, CDR2 YENEEA. CDR3 in amino acids: CASSLNRGHEQYF. The CDR3 DNA reads as TGTGCCAGCAGCTTGAACAGGGGTCACGAGCAGTACTTC.

V usage is TRBV11-2 and J usage is TRBJ2-1; the D is unclear. This CDR3 has 16 residues. Trimming shortened V by 4 bases and J by 1 base, and 14 bases separated the two germline ends. CDR1 and CDR2 from the germline V gene are SGHAT and FQNNGV. The CDR3 DNA follows: TGTGCCAGCAGCTCCCTATTCAAGGGATCCTACAATGAGCAGTTCTTC. Encoded protein: CASSSLFKGSYNEQFF.

The rearrangement joins TRBV9 to TRBJ2-7; D assignment may be TRBD1 or TRBD2 (5 bases each). Trimming cost V 2 bases and J 6 bases, with 12 bases left between them. Germline V lookup: CDR1 SGDLS, CDR2 YYNGEE. There are 13 residues in the CDR3. Here the CDR3 DNA reads TGTGCCAGCAGCGTGGGACCGATGGTCGAGCAGTACTTC. It codes for CASSVGPMVEQYF. The variable domain in full, completed from reference TRBV9 and TRBJ2-7, reads DSGVTQTPKHLITATGQRVTLRCSPRSGDLSVYWYQQSLDQGLQFLIQYYNGEERAKGNILERFSAQQFPDLHSELNLSSLELGDSALYFCASSVGPMVEQYFGPGTRLTVT.

The chain joins TRBV4-1 to TRBJ2-7, with D tentatively TRBD1 (6 bases). The CDR3 is 17 residues long. The V gene's germline CDR1 is MGHRA and CDR2 YSYEKL. V lost 1 base and J 0 bases, leaving 16 bases between the germline ends. The CDR3 reads CASSQALTGFASYEQYF. In DNA form, the CDR3 reads TGCGCCAGCAGCCAAGCTCTGACAGGATTTGCCTCCTACGAGCAGTACTTC.

The rearrangement links TRBV4-1 to TRBJ1-1, with a tentative D call TRBD1 (5 bases). Germline V gene lookup returns CDR1 MGHRA and CDR2 YSYEKL. V was cut by 0 bases and J by 7 bases, with 9 bases left in between. CDR3 length: 13 amino acids. CDR3 protein: CASSQDRGFEAFF. CDR3 coding DNA: TGCGCCAGCAGCCAAGATCGGGGGTTTGAAGCTTTCTTT.

The chain links TRBV28 to TRBJ2-1, with D perhaps TRBD2 (5 bases). Trimming stripped 7 bases from V and 6 bases from J, with 19 bases between. CDR3 length: 15 residues. Germline lookup yields CDR1 MDHEN and CDR2 SYDVKM. The CDR3 DNA is TGTGCCAGCATTGCTCAGCGGCCTAGCTCCAATGAGCAGTTCTTC. Translating gives CASIAQRPSSNEQFF.

This chain's CDR3 is CASSPGQGLSYEQYF. The CDR3 coding sequence is TGTGCCAGTAGTCCTGGACAGGGGCTATCCTACGAGCAGTACTTC. This sequence joins TRBV19 and TRBJ2-7, with 9 bases fitting TRBD1. After removal of 5 bases from V and 1 base from J, the junction contained 6 bases not matched to a gene. The CDR3 loop spans 15 amino acids. In germline, CDR1 is LNHDA, CDR2 SQIVND (reference sequence).

The rearrangement joins TRBV28 to TRBJ2-3; TRBD2 aligns across 7 bases. V was pared by 5 bases and J by 2 bases, with 10 bases of the junction left unmatched. This CDR3 contains 16 residues. The germline V gene encodes CDR1 MDHEN and CDR2 SYDVKM. CDR3 protein: CASSAGTNELTDTQYF. For the CDR3, the DNA is TGTGCCAGCAGTGCCGGGACTAATGAACTCACAGATACGCAGTATTTT.

This chain joins TRBV4-2 and TRBJ2-7, with 11 bases lining up with TRBD2. V shed 0 bases, J shed 1 base, and the junction held 2 bases outside the gene matches. The CDR3 contains 16 residues. Germline CDR1 reads LGHNA; CDR2 reads YNFKEQ. The CDR3 nucleotides read TGTGCCAGCAGCCAAGAGACTAGCGGGATATCCTACGAGCAGTACTTC. Its translation is CASSQETSGISYEQYF.

This chain joins TRBV28 and TRBJ2-1; 7 bases map to TRBD1. This CDR3 region has 15 residues. Germline CDR1 MDHEN, CDR2 SYDVKM. V gave up 3 bases and J gave up 3 bases; unmatched junction bases: 5. The CDR3 DNA sequence: TGTGCCAGCAGTTTGGGACAGCGGATCTACAATGAGCAGTTCTTC. This translates into CASSLGQRIYNEQFF.

The J gene is TRBJ1-1, the V gene TRBV6-5, with 9 bases identical to TRBD1. CDR3 length: 15 residues. Germline V gene data show CDR1 as MNHEY and CDR2 as SVGAGI. Trimming cost V 1 base and J 9 bases; bases outside gene matches: 9. The CDR3 sequence: CASSYFDRGYSKAFF. The CDR3 region has the DNA TGTGCCAGCAGTTACTTCGACAGGGGGTATTCTAAAGCTTTCTTT.

A single count supports this clone. J is TRBJ1-1 and V is TRBV14; TRBD1 is a possible D gene (6 bases). V lost 4 bases and J 3 bases, leaving 9 bases between the germline ends. Germline V gene data show CDR1 as SGHDN and CDR2 as FVKESK. This CDR3 comprises 13 residues. As DNA, the CDR3 is TGTGCCAGCAGCCGGGACACCTACACTGAAGCTTTCTTT. This translates into CASSRDTYTEAFF.

The V gene is TRBV27, the J gene TRBJ1-4; TRBD1 matches at 7 bases. The trim removed 8 bases at V and 6 bases at J, leaving 12 bases unmatched. Germline values: CDR1 MNHEY, CDR2 SMNVEV (reference sequence). This CDR3 has 15 residues. The CDR3 here is CASGEQGSFYEKLFF. In nucleotides, the CDR3 is TGTGCCAGCGGTGAACAGGGGAGTTTTTATGAAAAACTGTTTTTT.

The chain combines TRBV7-2 with TRBJ2-5; tentatively, D is TRBD2 (6 bases). This CDR3 is built from 14 residues. V lost 0 bases, J lost 6 bases, and 11 bases lay in between. The germline V gene encodes CDR1 SGHTA and CDR2 FQGNSA. Written as DNA, the CDR3 is TGTGCCAGCAGCTTAGCGTGGGAGGTCAAGACCCAGTACTTC. Protein product: CASSLAWEVKTQYF.

The chain combines TRBV5-4 with TRBJ2-1; 7 bases are shared with TRBD1. CDR3 length: 14 amino acids. Germline values: CDR1 SGHNT, CDR2 YYREEE (reference sequence). Trimming cost V 4 bases and J 4 bases; bases outside gene matches: 5. CDR3 nucleotides: TGTGCCAGCAGCCTTCGGGACAGTTACAATGAGCAGTTCTTC. Encoded protein: CASSLRDSYNEQFF.

The chain is built from TRBV5-1 and TRBJ2-3; D remains ambiguous. Trimming took 6 bases from V and 6 from J, leaving 17 bases between them. The length of the CDR3 is 14 residues. The germline CDR1 and CDR2 sequences are SGHRS and YFSETQ. The CDR3, as DNA: TGCGCCAGCACCAAAATCCTTAACGAGGATACGCAGTATTTT. Encoded protein: CASTKILNEDTQYF.

The chain uses TRBV27 and TRBJ2-1, with TRBD2 identical over 10 bases. The CDR3 totals 18 residues. Per germline, CDR1 MNHEY and CDR2 SMNVEV (reference sequence). V was clipped by 4 bases and J by 6 bases; unmatched bases: 15. The CDR3 here is CASSSRAGGPGWFNEQFF. CDR3 in DNA: TGTGCCAGCAGTTCCCGAGCGGGAGGGCCTGGTTGGTTCAATGAGCAGTTCTTC.

The chain employs TRBV6-5 and TRBJ1-1, with 7 bases aligning to TRBD1. V dropped 0 bases and J dropped 5; count of bases not matched to a gene: 6. Germline V gene data show CDR1 as MNHEY and CDR2 as SVGAGI. This CDR3 contains 15 residues. CDR3 protein: CASSYSTGRGTEAFF. The CDR3 DNA is TGTGCCAGCAGTTACTCGACAGGGAGGGGGACTGAAGCTTTCTTT.

The V call is TRBV7-9, the J call TRBJ2-7; D is unclear. The CDR3 consists of 12 residues. V was cut by 1 base and J by 5 bases, with 6 bases left in between. CDR1 is SEHNR and CDR2 is FQNEAQ in the germline V gene (reference sequence). The CDR3 protein is CASSLVGDEQYF. The CDR3 bases are TGTGCCAGCAGCTTAGTTGGGGACGAGCAGTACTTC.

This clone was observed a handful of times. The V gene is TRBV4-3, the J gene TRBJ2-7; 11 bases match TRBD2. The CDR3 is 16 residues long. CDR1 and CDR2 (germline): LGHNA, YSLEER. With 5 bases clipped from V and 2 bases from J, the junction kept 8 bases outside the gene matches. In DNA form, the CDR3 reads TGCGCCAGCAGCGAAACTAGCGGGAGCGCCACCTACGAGCAGTACTTC. Amino acids: CASSETSGSATYEQYF.

The chain couples TRBV28 to TRBJ2-6; D gene unclear. V lost 3 bases and J 0 bases, leaving 3 bases between the germline ends. CDR3 length: 14 residues. Germline lookup yields CDR1 MDHEN and CDR2 SYDVKM. CDR3 nucleotides: TGTGCCAGCAGTTTGACCTCTGGGGCCAACGTCCTGACTTTC. Its protein is CASSLTSGANVLTF.

The chain employs TRBV27 and TRBJ2-1, with TRBD2 matching over 16 bases. This CDR3 spans 16 amino acids. V shed 2 bases and J 8 bases; nucleotides not matched to a gene: 3. Germline V gene lookup returns CDR1 MNHEY and CDR2 SMNVEV (reference sequence). The CDR3 DNA reads as TGTGCCAGCAGTTTAGTGGGACTAGCGGGAGGGCATGAGCAGTTCTTC. It specifies CASSLVGLAGGHEQFF.